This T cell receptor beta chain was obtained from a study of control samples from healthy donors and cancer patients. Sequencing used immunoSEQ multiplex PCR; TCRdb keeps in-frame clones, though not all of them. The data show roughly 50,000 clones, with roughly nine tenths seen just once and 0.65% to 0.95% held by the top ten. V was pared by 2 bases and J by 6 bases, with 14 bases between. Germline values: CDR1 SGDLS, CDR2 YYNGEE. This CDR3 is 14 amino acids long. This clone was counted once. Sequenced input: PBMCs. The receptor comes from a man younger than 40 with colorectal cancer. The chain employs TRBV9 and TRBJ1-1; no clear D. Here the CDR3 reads CASSVPGNGAEAFF. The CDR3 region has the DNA TGTGCCAGCAGCGTGCCAGGTAATGGGGCTGAAGCTTTCTTT. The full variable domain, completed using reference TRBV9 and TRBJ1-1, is DSGVTQTPKHLITATGQRVTLRCSPRSGDLSVYWYQQSLDQGLQFLIQYYNGEERAKGNILERFSAQQFPDLHSELNLSSLELGDSALYFCASSVPGNGAEAFFGQGTRLTVV.